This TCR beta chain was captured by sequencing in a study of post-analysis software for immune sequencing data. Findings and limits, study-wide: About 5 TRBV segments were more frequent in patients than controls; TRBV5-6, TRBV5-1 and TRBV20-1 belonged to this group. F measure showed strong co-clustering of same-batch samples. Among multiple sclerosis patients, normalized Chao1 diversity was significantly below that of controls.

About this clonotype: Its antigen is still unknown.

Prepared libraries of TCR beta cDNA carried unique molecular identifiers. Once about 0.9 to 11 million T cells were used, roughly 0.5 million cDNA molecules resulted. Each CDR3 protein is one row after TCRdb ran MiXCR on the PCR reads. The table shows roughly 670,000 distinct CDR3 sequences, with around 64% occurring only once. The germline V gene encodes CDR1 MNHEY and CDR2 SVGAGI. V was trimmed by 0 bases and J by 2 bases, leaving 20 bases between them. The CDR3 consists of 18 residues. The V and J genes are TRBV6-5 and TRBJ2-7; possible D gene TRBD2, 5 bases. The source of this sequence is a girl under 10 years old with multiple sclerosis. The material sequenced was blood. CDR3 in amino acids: CASSYSQVRVTATYEQYF. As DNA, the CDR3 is TGTGCCAGCAGTTACTCTCAAGTGCGGGTCACCGCCACCTACGAGCAGTACTTC.